The 17 T cell receptor beta chains in this list originate from one sample, sequenced in a study of cytomegalovirus exposure and HLA in healthy donors. In the PCR, 60 Vbeta and 13 Jbeta primers were used. Clones were read by immunoSEQ multiplex PCR, and TCRdb kept only the in-frame ones, dropping some. The table shows about 150,000 clones, with approximately 70% occurring only once. The sequencing sample was made of PBMCs. The receptors here all came from a woman aged 55-75 years in good health and CMV-seropositive.

This chain uses TRBV6-1 with TRBJ1-1, with 10 bases aligning to TRBD1. V dropped 6 bases and J dropped 8; count of bases not matched to a gene: 9. The CDR3 runs 14 residues. CDR1 MNHNS and CDR2 SASEGT come from the germline V gene. The CDR3 sequence is CASRSGQGFVEAFF. The CDR3 DNA reads as TGTGCCAGCAGATCGGGACAGGGGTTTGTGGAAGCTTTCTTT.

The gene calls are TRBV27 and TRBJ2-3; D gene ambiguous. The CDR3 is 17 residues long. The germline CDR1 and CDR2 sequences are MNHEY and SMNVEV (reference sequence). Deletions cut 3 bases from V and 2 bases from J, with 18 bases between. The CDR3 region is CASSFSFSGFPTDTQYF. The DNA of the CDR3 is TGTGCCAGCAGTTTTTCGTTTTCAGGATTCCCCACAGATACGCAGTATTTT.

This clone was seen a few times. The V gene is TRBV29-1, the J gene TRBJ2-7; TRBD1 might be the D (7 bases). Per the germline V gene, CDR1 is SQVTM and CDR2 is ANQGSEA. This CDR3 has 14 amino acids. The ends were cut back, 3 bases at V and 3 bases at J, with 15 bases in the middle. The CDR3 loop reads CSVDSPQGGYEQYF. The CDR3 bases are TGCAGCGTTGATAGCCCCCAGGGGGGCTACGAGCAGTACTTC.

The V and J genes are TRBV27 and TRBJ2-7; 8 bases are a match to TRBD1. This CDR3 has 17 amino acids. V shed 2 bases and J 2 bases; nucleotides not matched to a gene: 11. Germline V lookup: CDR1 MNHEY, CDR2 SMNVEV (reference sequence). DNA of the CDR3: TGTGCCAGCAGTTTACTGGCTGCGGCAGGGGGCCCCTACGAGCAGTACTTC. Amino acids: CASSLLAAAGGPYEQYF.

The chain recombines TRBV5-1 with TRBJ1-6; 9 bases match TRBD1. Trimming at V came to 4 bases and at J to 8 bases, leaving 7 bases not matched to a gene. The CDR3 length is 15 residues. CDR1 and CDR2 (germline): SGHRS, YFSETQ. The CDR3 nucleotides are TGCGCCAGCAGCCTGCGGACAGGGGCAGATTCACCCCTCCACTTT. This sequence encodes CASSLRTGADSPLHF.

The chain employs TRBV19 and TRBJ2-7, with D possibly matching TRBD1 (5 bases). Germline loops: CDR1 LNHDA, CDR2 SQIVND (reference sequence). The V gene lost 5 bases and the J gene lost 6 bases, with 14 bases spanning the gap. The CDR3 has 13 residues. DNA for the CDR3: TGTGCCAGTAGTCCCCGACAGACGCGCGAGCAGTACTTC. Translating gives CASSPRQTREQYF.

To note about this clone: Other nucleotide sequences in the sample specify the same CDR3. The chain combines TRBV30 with TRBJ2-2, with a tentative D call TRBD2 (5 bases). V was shortened by 0 bases and J by 5 bases, with 7 bases between the two germline ends. The CDR3 consists of 13 residues. Per germline, CDR1 GTSNPN and CDR2 SVGIG (reference sequence). CDR3 loop: CAWSVRRTGELFF. CDR3 in DNA: TGTGCCTGGAGTGTTCGGAGGACCGGGGAGCTGTTTTTT.

There are a few counts of this clone. The rearrangement uses TRBV7-6 and TRBJ1-1; 7 bases match TRBD1. The germline V gene encodes CDR1 SGHVS and CDR2 FNYEAQ. The CDR3 contains 16 residues. V was pared by 7 bases and J by 0 bases, with 11 bases of the junction left unmatched. As DNA, the CDR3 is TGTGCCAGCATACCCCGGGACAGCCTTATGAACACTGAAGCTTTCTTT. This translates into CASIPRDSLMNTEAFF.

The chain has TRBV30 and TRBJ1-2; D is undetermined. V lost 2 bases and J lost 4, with 5 bases in between. The germline gives CDR1 GTSNPN, CDR2 SVGIG (reference sequence). The CDR3 runs to 11 residues. The CDR3 loop is CAWSRGYGYTF. In DNA, the CDR3 is TGTGCCTGGAGTCGAGGCTATGGCTACACCTTC.

The rearrangement links TRBV6-1 to TRBJ1-2; D is unresolved. The CDR3 has 12 amino acids. Germline V lookup: CDR1 MNHNS, CDR2 SASEGT. V lost 3 bases and J 4 bases, leaving 6 bases between the germline ends. The CDR3 region has the DNA TGTGCCAGCAGTGACAGCGTCTATGGCTACACCTTC. Its translation: CASSDSVYGYTF.

The genes are TRBV7-8 and TRBJ2-1, with TRBD2 matching 9 bases. Germline V gives CDR1 SGHVS, CDR2 FQNEAQ. V gave up 1 base and J gave up 7 bases; unmatched junction bases: 5. The CDR3 is 15 amino acids. CDR3: CASSLGLADRNEQFF. The DNA of the CDR3 is TGTGCCAGCAGCTTAGGACTAGCGGACAGAAATGAGCAGTTCTTC.

The rearrangement joins TRBV6-6 to TRBJ2-7, with a weak D call TRBD2 (6 bases). The CDR3 is 16 residues long. V was clipped by 5 bases and J by 2 bases, with 19 bases between them. Germline V gene sequence: CDR1 MNHNY, CDR2 SVGAGI (reference sequence). The DNA for the CDR3 is TGTGCCAGCAGTCGAACCCCGGAGGGCCGGGCCTACGAGCAGTACTTC. It encodes CASSRTPEGRAYEQYF.

The chain employs TRBV6-4 and TRBJ1-5; D is undetermined. Germline assignment: CDR1 MRHNA and CDR2 SNTAGT. CDR3 length: 13 amino acids. Trimming cost V 6 bases and J 3 bases, with 9 bases left between them. The CDR3 loop reads CASSPETNQPQHF. The CDR3 DNA reads as TGTGCCAGCAGCCCGGAGACCAATCAGCCCCAGCATTTT.

V usage is TRBV28 and J usage is TRBJ1-4, with 7 bases matching TRBD1. Per the germline V gene, CDR1 is MDHEN and CDR2 is SYDVKM. This CDR3 contains 15 residues. J was trimmed by 4 bases and V by 5 bases; bases with no gene match: 7. This CDR3 reads CASSTEGAGNEKLFF. As DNA, the CDR3 is TGTGCCAGCAGTACCGAGGGGGCCGGTAATGAAAAACTGTTTTTT. Supplemented by reference TRBV28 and TRBJ1-4, the full variable domain reads DVKVTQSSRYLVKRTGEKVFLECVQDMDHENMFWYRQDPGLGLRLIYFSYDVKMKEKGDIPEGYSVSREKKERFSLILESASTNQTSMYLCASSTEGAGNEKLFFGSGTQLSVL.

This clone was picked up a small number of times. This sequence joins TRBV19 and TRBJ1-1, with 10 positions matching TRBD1. Germline V gene data show CDR1 as LNHDA and CDR2 as SQIVND (reference sequence). V was clipped by 8 bases and J by 4 bases; unmatched bases: 1. The CDR3 extends over 12 amino acids. The CDR3 DNA reads TGTGCCAGTGGACAGGGGGGCACTGAAGCTTTCTTT. Translation gives CASGQGGTEAFF. Complete variable domain (other parts from reference TRBV19 and TRBJ1-1): DGGITQSPKYLFRKEGQNVTLSCEQNLNHDAMYWYRQDPGQGLRLIYYSQIVNDFQKGDIAEGYSVSREKKESFPLTVTSAQKNPTAFYLCASGQGGTEAFFGQGTRLTVV.

This clone was seen a single time. V gene TRBV7-8 combines with J gene TRBJ1-1; D gene ambiguous. Germline assignment: CDR1 SGHVS and CDR2 FQNEAQ. The ends were cut back, 2 bases at V and 0 bases at J, with 7 bases in the middle. The CDR3 has 14 amino acids. For the CDR3, the DNA is TGTGCCAGCAGCTTAACAAGTGTGAACACTGAAGCTTTCTTT. It yields the protein CASSLTSVNTEAFF.

CDR3 sequence reads: CASSEGTLPGYGYTF. The CDR3 DNA is TGTGCCAGCAGTGAAGGGACCCTCCCGGGGTATGGCTACACCTTC. The chain joins TRBV6-1 to TRBJ1-2; no clear D. Trimming stripped 1 base from V and 5 bases from J, with 14 bases between. The V gene's germline CDR1 is MNHNS and CDR2 SASEGT. The CDR3 runs to 15 residues.